The source of this TCR beta chain is a study of T cells expressing NK-cell markers. The CDR3 is made up of 14 amino acids. Germline V lookup: CDR1 GTSNPN, CDR2 SVGIG (reference sequence). Study-level points and caveats: Dominant NKG2C+ clonotypes in roughly 6 donors made up roughly 1.0-7.0% of CD8+ T cells.

TCRdb re-called the 5' RACE reads and gives one entry per CDR3 protein, without DNA. Its clone listing holds 350,000 to 450,000 distinct CDR3 sequences. With respect to this clonotype: The antigen remains undetermined.

The chain links TRBV30 to TRBJ1-5; checking the TCRdb D call of TRBD1 is not possible without DNA. This clonotype originated in a man aged 18-69 years in good health. Sequenced: blood T cells: a sorted CD56 or NKG2C T cell subset, CD4+ or CD8+ T cells, or bulk PBMC T cells (not recorded which). The CDR3: CAWSPDSYNQPQHF. The variable domain in full, completed from reference TRBV30 and TRBJ1-5, reads SQTIHQWPATLVQPVGSPLSLECTVEGTSNPNLYWYRQAAGRGLQLLFYSVGIGQISSEVPQNLSASRPQDRQFILSSKKLLLSDSGFYLCAWSPDSYNQPQHFGDGTRLSIL.